This T cell receptor (beta chain) was sequenced during a study of cytomegalovirus exposure and HLA in healthy donors. It was with 60 Vbeta and 13 Jbeta primers that the PCR ran. Original handling: There were 80 million to 95 million unique TCR beta chains by a later count, and about 12 million of them were shared. TCRdb's table, derived via immunoSEQ multiplex PCR, lists solely in-frame clones and lacks some. D and trimming come from the DNA, and the V and J calls and clone size come from that table. The sample holds 160,000 or so clones, over 60% seen once. Germline V gene lookup returns CDR1 LGHNA and CDR2 YSLEER. Trimming removed 5 bases at V and 4 bases at J, with 13 bases between. This CDR3 is 14 amino acids long. On this clone: What it binds is not known.

Overall study findings and caveats: Cytomegalovirus association was listed for about 160 TCR beta chains. A prior analysis recorded that most TCR beta V segments were productive about 87% or about 30% of the time. For most TCR sequences rarity was the rule, although some public TCRs occurred in many donors.

The sequence was collected from a woman aged 25 to 39 in good health and CMV-seronegative. The sequenced material came from PBMCs. This rearrangement joins TRBV4-3 to TRBJ2-3; D might be TRBD1 (5 bases). The CDR3 loop is CASSSRLGADTQYF. CDR3 bases: TGCGCCAGCAGCTCACGGCTAGGGGCAGATACGCAGTATTTT.